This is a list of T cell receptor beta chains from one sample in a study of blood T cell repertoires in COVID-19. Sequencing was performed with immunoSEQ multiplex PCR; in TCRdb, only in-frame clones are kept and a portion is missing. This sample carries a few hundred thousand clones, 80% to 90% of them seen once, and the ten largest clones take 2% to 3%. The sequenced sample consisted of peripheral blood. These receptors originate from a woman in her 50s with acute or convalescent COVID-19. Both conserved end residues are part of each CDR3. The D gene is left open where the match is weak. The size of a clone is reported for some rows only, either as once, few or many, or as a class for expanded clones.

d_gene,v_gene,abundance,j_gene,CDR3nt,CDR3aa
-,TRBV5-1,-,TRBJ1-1,TGCGCCAGCAGCCCTCCAGGGATGGGCACTGAAGCTTTCTTT,CASSPPGMGTEAFF
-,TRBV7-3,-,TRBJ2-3,TGTGCCAGCAGCTTGGCCGCAGATACGCAGTATTTT,CASSLAADTQYF
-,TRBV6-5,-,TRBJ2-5,TGTGCCAGCAACAGTGGGGGGGAGACCCAGTACTTC,CASNSGGETQYF
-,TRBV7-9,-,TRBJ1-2,TGTGCCAGCAGCTCCCCGCGCCGACAGACACTAAACTATGGCTACACCTTC,CASSSPRRQTLNYGYTF
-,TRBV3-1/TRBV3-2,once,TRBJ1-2,TGTGCCAGCAGCCAAGGATTGACAGCTAACTATGGCTACACCTTC,CASSQGLTANYGYTF
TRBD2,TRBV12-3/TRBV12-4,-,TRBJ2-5,TGTGCCAGCAGTTTGGGACTAGCGGAGACCCAGTACTTC,CASSLGLAETQYF
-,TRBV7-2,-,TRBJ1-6,TGTGCCAGCAGCATCCGACCCTCTCAGAGGGATTCACCCCTCCACTTT,CASSIRPSQRDSPLHF
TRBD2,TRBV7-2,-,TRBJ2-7,TGTGCCAGCAGCCATCCCGGGACGGGAGGAGGGAATAGCTCCTACGAGCAGTACTTC,CASSHPGTGGGNSSYEQYF
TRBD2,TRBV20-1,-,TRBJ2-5,TGCAGTGCTAGTCAGCGGGAGGGCCTTTGGGGAGAGACCCAGTACTTC,CSASQREGLWGETQYF
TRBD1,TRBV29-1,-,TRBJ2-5,TGCAGCGTTGGATCCGGGACAGGGGTCGAGACCCAGTACTTC,CSVGSGTGVETQYF